Below are 24 T cell receptor beta chains sequenced from a single sample in a study of identical twins (dated by TCRdb to 2015 to 2016). Libraries came from 5' RACE. Sequencing relied on an Illumina HiSeq 2000. TCRdb reworked the public reads: Q25 trimming with fastp, MiXCR clone assembly, productive beta chains retained. A single entry per CDR3 protein holds the most common genes and DNA from its merged rows. Recorded for this sample are 600,000 to 800,000 distinct CDR3 sequences; approximately 22% of them occurred a single time. The ten largest clones represent roughly 4% of the sample. These data were also filed under a second study, of T cells expressing NK-cell markers.

The sequencing input was PBMCs. Receptor source: a young woman in good health.

This clonotype was seen a few times. V is TRBV5-1 and J is TRBJ1-2; a weak D match, TRBD1 (5 bases). The CDR3 covers 12 residues. Germline V gene sequence: CDR1 SGHRS, CDR2 YFSETQ. Trimming took 4 bases from V and 6 from J, leaving 10 bases between them. The CDR3 reads CASSSGTDGYTF. CDR3 in DNA: TGCGCCAGCAGCAGTGGGACGGATGGCTACACCTTC.

The chain employs TRBV27 and TRBJ2-3; 9 nucleotides match TRBD2. V lost 10 bases to trimming and J lost 2 bases; unmatched junction nucleotides: 7. This CDR3 is built from 14 residues. The V gene's germline CDR1 is MNHEY and CDR2 SMNVEV (reference sequence). CDR3 nucleotides: TGTGCCACCAGGCGGGGGGGACTCACAGATACGCAGTATTTT. It encodes CATRRGGLTDTQYF.

The V call is TRBV7-3, the J call TRBJ2-6; D could derive from TRBD1 or TRBD2 (5 bases each). The V gene lost 5 bases and the J gene lost 0 bases, with 11 bases spanning the gap. Germline V gene data show CDR1 as SGHTA and CDR2 as FQGTGA. The CDR3 length is 16 residues. In DNA, the CDR3 is TGTGCCAGCAGCCAGGGACGGAACTCTGGGGCCAACGTCCTGACTTTC. Protein: CASSQGRNSGANVLTF. Complete variable domain (other parts from reference TRBV7-3 and TRBJ2-6): GAGVSQTPSNKVTEKGKYVELRCDPISGHTALYWYRQSLGQGPEFLIYFQGTGAADDSGLPNDRFFAVRPEGSVSTLKIQRTERGDSAVYLCASSQGRNSGANVLTFGAGSRLTVL.

This rearrangement joins TRBV7-8 to TRBJ2-7; the match to TRBD2 covers 11 bases. V dropped 1 base and J dropped 0; count of bases not matched to a gene: 8. Germline loops: CDR1 SGHVS, CDR2 FQNEAQ. The CDR3 has 18 amino acids. CDR3 DNA sequence: TGTGCCAGCAGCTTAGGGCTAGCGGGGGGCCTTAGCTCCTACGAGCAGTACTTC. This translates into CASSLGLAGGLSSYEQYF. Combining the CDR3 with reference TRBV7-8 and TRBJ2-7 gives the whole variable domain GAGVSQSPRYKVAKRGQDVALRCDPISGHVSLFWYQQALGQGPEFLTYFQNEAQLDKSGLPSDRFFAERPEGSVSTLKIQRTQQEDSAVYLCASSLGLAGGLSSYEQYFGPGTRLTVT.

The rearrangement uses TRBV5-1 and TRBJ1-1; D is perhaps TRBD1 (6 bases). Trimming removed 5 bases at V and 1 base at J, with 9 bases between. The germline V gene has CDR1 SGHRS and CDR2 YFSETQ. The CDR3 covers 13 residues. The CDR3 is CASRSGQNTEAFF. The CDR3 DNA sequence: TGCGCCAGCAGATCGGGACAGAACACTGAAGCTTTCTTT.

The chain is built from TRBV6-2 or TRBV6-3 and TRBJ1-1; no clear D. This CDR3 region has 14 residues. Deletions cut 7 bases from V and 5 bases from J, with 17 bases between. Germline CDR1 MNHEY, CDR2 SVGEGT. As DNA, the CDR3 is TGTGCCAGCATTGCCGGAGCGTGGGGAACTGAAGCTTTCTTT. It encodes CASIAGAWGTEAFF.

The chain links TRBV5-1 to TRBJ1-2; a possible D gene is TRBD1 (5 bases). Between the trimmed V and J ends, which lost 4 bases and 6 bases, there was a span of 13 bases. CDR3 length equals 13 residues. CDR1 and CDR2 (germline): SGHRS, YFSETQ. The CDR3 nucleotides read TGCGCCAGCAGCCCCGGGACGTCGGATGGCTACACCTTC. Translation: CASSPGTSDGYTF.

The sample holds a few counts of this clonotype. The gene calls are TRBV12-3 or TRBV12-4 and TRBJ2-5, with D perhaps matching TRBD1 or TRBD2 (6 bases each). V lost 7 bases to trimming and J lost 4 bases, with 16 bases between them. This CDR3 is built from 14 residues. CDR3 sequence reads: CASTPGARIETQYF. The CDR3 region has the DNA TGTGCCAGCACACCGGGGGCTCGTATAGAGACCCAGTACTTC.

This chain connects TRBV7-9 to TRBJ1-4; D ambiguous. The germline V gene has CDR1 SEHNR and CDR2 FQNEAQ (reference sequence). This CDR3 region has 14 residues. V was shortened by 4 bases and J by 11 bases, with 17 bases between the two germline ends. CDR3 sequence: CASSSDNAVGKLFF. The CDR3 DNA follows: TGTGCCAGCAGCTCCGACAATGCCGTAGGGAAACTGTTTTTT.

This clonotype was detected a few times. V is TRBV2 and J is TRBJ2-5, with D perhaps TRBD1 (5 bases). The germline CDR1 and CDR2 sequences are SNHLY and FYNNEI. CDR3 length: 11 residues. Trimming shortened V by 8 bases and J by 4 bases, and 8 bases separated the two germline ends. The CDR3 loop reads CASLGAETQYF. For the CDR3, the DNA is TGTGCCAGCCTAGGGGCAGAGACCCAGTACTTC.

The chain links TRBV6-1 to TRBJ1-5; unclear D gene. Germline V lookup: CDR1 MNHNS, CDR2 SASEGT. CDR3 length: 15 residues. V lost 4 bases and J lost 4, with 14 bases in between. The CDR3 DNA sequence: TGTGCCAGCAGTGGGTCCAGGTTCTATAATCAGCCCCAGCATTTT. This sequence encodes CASSGSRFYNQPQHF.

The chain is built from TRBV4-1 and TRBJ2-1; the match to TRBD2 covers 9 bases. The CDR3 sequence is 21 residues long. The germline CDR1 and CDR2 sequences are MGHRA and YSYEKL. Trimming at V came to 3 bases and at J to 6 bases, leaving 24 bases not matched to a gene. CDR3 in DNA: TGCGCCAGCAGCCATATGCCTAGACTAGCGGCCCTACCGGGCCTGGGCAATGAGCAGTTCTTC. Its protein product is CASSHMPRLAALPGLGNEQFF.

The sample holds many counts of this clonotype. The chain employs TRBV18 and TRBJ2-5; D gene unclear. Germline loops: CDR1 KGHSH, CDR2 LQKENI. CDR3 length: 16 residues. Trimming took off 6 bases at V and 0 bases at J, with 17 bases between the two ends. In DNA form, the CDR3 reads TGTGCCAGCTCCCTACGGGTGGCCCCAGACCAAGAGACCCAGTACTTC. Amino acid sequence: CASSLRVAPDQETQYF.

This clonotype was seen more than once but under ten times. The chain joins TRBV24-1 to TRBJ1-5; weak D call: TRBD1 (6 bases). The CDR3 length is 13 residues. Germline CDR1 is KGHDR and CDR2 is SFDVKD. V was pared by 4 bases and J by 7 bases, with 10 bases between. Here the CDR3 reads CATSDRGWQPQHF. In DNA form, the CDR3 reads TGTGCCACCAGTGACAGGGGTTGGCAGCCCCAGCATTTT.

A few counts support this clonotype. The V call is TRBV4-2, the J call TRBJ1-4; D is perhaps TRBD1 (5 bases). The length of the CDR3 is 15 residues. From germline, CDR1 is LGHNA and CDR2 YNFKEQ. V was shortened by 2 bases and J by 3 bases, with 10 bases between the two germline ends. Here the CDR3 DNA reads TGTGCCAGCAGCCAACAGGGTCAGGCTAATGAAAAACTGTTTTTT. As protein: CASSQQGQANEKLFF.

This chain joins TRBV7-2 and TRBJ2-7; TRBD2 matches at 8 bases. V shed 5 bases and J 2 bases; nucleotides not matched to a gene: 11. Germline lookup yields CDR1 SGHTA and CDR2 FQGNSA. The CDR3 covers 16 residues. The CDR3 region is CASSHLAGRLTYEQYF. Here the CDR3 DNA reads TGTGCCAGCAGCCACCTAGCGGGCCGTCTTACCTACGAGCAGTACTTC.

Written as DNA, the CDR3 is TGTGCCAGCAGTTACCGCCGGGACAGCTTTAACTATGGCTACACCTTC. Translating gives CASSYRRDSFNYGYTF. The rearrangement joins TRBV6-2 or TRBV6-3 to TRBJ1-2, with 7 bases fitting TRBD1. The CDR3 is 16 amino acids. Germline assignment: CDR1 MNHEY and CDR2 SVGEGT. Trimming took 2 bases from V and 1 from J; bases not matched to a gene: 7.

This clonotype has at least ten counts. The genes are TRBV20-1 and TRBJ1-1, with TRBD1 identical over 7 bases. The CDR3 covers 15 residues. Germline assignment: CDR1 DFQATT and CDR2 SNEGSKA (reference sequence). The trim removed 0 bases at V and 6 bases at J, leaving 10 bases unmatched. The chain's CDR3 is CSARELAGGRAEAFF. CDR3 in DNA: TGCAGTGCTAGAGAGTTGGCAGGGGGAAGGGCTGAAGCTTTCTTT.

This clonotype was seen more than once but under ten times. CDR3 region: CASSPPLVAVYNEQFF. In DNA, the CDR3 is TGTGCCAGCAGCCCTCCGCTCGTGGCAGTGTACAATGAGCAGTTCTTC. The rearrangement uses TRBV7-6 and TRBJ2-1; no reliable D call. V was cut by 5 bases and J by 4 bases, with 18 bases left in between. The CDR3 is made up of 16 amino acids. Germline V lookup: CDR1 SGHVS, CDR2 FNYEAQ.

This clonotype was observed a few times. The chain employs TRBV18 and TRBJ2-5; 12 nucleotides match TRBD2. Germline V gene lookup returns CDR1 KGHSH and CDR2 LQKENI. CDR3 length: 17 residues. The ends lost 3 bases at V and 4 bases at J; junction bases unmatched: 9. Here the CDR3 reads CASSPRPLAGGRETQYF. For the CDR3, the DNA is TGTGCCAGCTCACCCCGACCTCTAGCGGGGGGGCGAGAGACCCAGTACTTC.

The chain uses TRBV7-7 and TRBJ2-7, with 11 bases identical to TRBD2. V lost 5 bases to trimming and J lost 6 bases; unmatched junction nucleotides: 6. This CDR3 contains 14 residues. Germline V gene data show CDR1 as SSHAT and CDR2 as FNYEAQ (reference sequence). In DNA, the CDR3 is TGTGCCAGCAGCACAACTAGCGGGAGTAGCGAGCAGTACTTC. It codes for CASSTTSGSSEQYF.

A few counts support this clonotype. DNA for the CDR3: TGTGCCAGCAGTTTTGTGCCTAGCGGGACAGATACGCAGTATTTT. This translates into CASSFVPSGTDTQYF. This rearrangement joins TRBV6-5 to TRBJ2-3; 8 nucleotides agree with TRBD2. Germline CDR1 reads MNHEY; CDR2 reads SVGAGI. Unmatched junction bases numbered 6, after V lost 4 bases and J lost 3 bases. CDR3 length equals 15 residues.

This clonotype was detected ten times or more. The chain links TRBV7-2 to TRBJ2-3, with D unclear. Germline V gene data show CDR1 as SGHTA and CDR2 as FQGNSA. CDR3 length equals 15 residues. V gave up 1 base and J gave up 0 bases, with 8 bases separating them. The CDR3 nucleotides read TGTGCCAGCAGCTTAGAAGGCAGTAGCACAGATACGCAGTATTTT. This sequence encodes CASSLEGSSTDTQYF.

This clonotype came up a few times. J is TRBJ2-1 and V is TRBV20-1; unclear D gene. The CDR3 covers 14 residues. V lost 6 bases to trimming and J lost 0 bases, with 12 bases between them. Germline V CDR1 and CDR2: DFQATT, SNEGSKA (reference sequence). CDR3 sequence (DNA): TGCAGTGCCACTGGGGTTTTCTCCTACAATGAGCAGTTCTTC. As protein: CSATGVFSYNEQFF.